The clone carrying this T cell receptor (beta chain) was detected a few times. Its target is not known. Peripheral blood came from all dose cohorts at three timepoints. This sample is drawn from a study of OX40 agonist ivuxolimab in advanced cancers. On the study more broadly: Having had anti-PD-1, anti-PD-L1 or anti-CTLA-4 therapy before was allowed, and under 50% had some.

Study-level findings and limits: Those patients achieving a partial response at 0.1-3.0 mg/kg showed among the lowest clonal expansion. The study found that CD8+ T cells averaged more expanded clones than CD4+.

The CDR3 is 14 residues long. Germline CDR1 reads SGHDT; CDR2 reads YYEEEE. Trimming removed 9 bases from V and 4 bases from J; junction bases left unmatched: 11. Sequenced by immunoSEQ multiplex PCR; TCRdb stores in-frame clones only, minus some. Altogether approximately 57,000 clones are present, 70% to 90% being singletons, with the ten largest covering 0.75%. The chain recombines TRBV5-6 with TRBJ2-5, with TRBD2 matching over 8 bases. This TCR derives from an adult with an advanced solid tumor such as melanoma, head and neck, liver or kidney cancer. Sample: CD4+ or CD8+ T cells sorted from blood, taken in a trial of the OX40 agonist ivuxolimab. Written as DNA, the CDR3 is TGTGCCACCCAAGGGCGGGGGGTGTCAGAGACCCAGTACTTC. This translates into CATQGRGVSETQYF.